This T cell receptor beta chain was identified during a study of control samples from healthy donors and cancer patients (dated by TCRdb to the early 2020s). Taken from cysteine to phenylalanine, the CDR3 has 14 residues. The only DNA kept is the CDR3, 42 bases in frame from the first base. The germline V gene (reference sequence) supplies CDR1 GTSNPN and CDR2 SVGIG. Germline trimming: 2 bases from V, 10 bases from J; junction bases outside gene matches: 7. Receptors were amplified or captured by the immunoSEQ multiplex PCR assay. In its TCRdb copy, this immuneACCESS table keeps in-frame sequences only and misses some clones. Where compared with another copy, unresolved V genes explain less than half of these, and the others have no known cause. This sample comprises fewer than 100,000 clones, 82% of them detected only once. 2% to 2.5% of the sample belongs to the ten largest clones. Turning to this clone: Its antigen specificity is not known. No much larger clone is present one base from it, and per-base qualities are unavailable.

Sequenced input: blood. This TCR was sampled from a man aged 55 to 70 in good health. This sequence uses TRBV30 and TRBJ2-1, and 11 junction bases match TRBD2. The nucleotide sequence is given as TGTGCCTGGAGTACTAGCGGGAGCTCAGGAGAGCAGTTCTTC. It translates as CAWSTSGSSGEQFF.